The entry that follows covers one T cell receptor (beta chain) sequence. The antigen remains unidentified. This sample includes further DNA sequences coding for the same CDR3. Here immunoSEQ multiplex PCR was the method, and the copy in TCRdb shows in-frame clones only, minus some. The sample contains nearly 750,000 clones, just under 75% of which appear only once. The junction had 1 base not matched to a gene; V was cut back by 6 bases and J by 1 base. Looked up from germline, CDR1 is MDHEN and CDR2 is SYDVKM. This CDR3 is 15 amino acids long. The entry originates in a study of shared clonotypes between healthy human individuals. Study-level background: A couple of women and three men aged 18 to 49 served as donors.

A CD45RA+ naive subset and a CD45RA-negative memory subset were split from CD4+ cells. Findings of the study overall: Non-shared clonotypes were found to have lower generation probabilities than the clonotypes that were shared by all four of the sorted-subset donors. Large sequencing depth failed to make sorted-subset sequencing complete, rarefaction showed.

The sequence was obtained from a woman younger than 45 in good health. Sequenced: memory CD4+ T cells sorted from blood. As to subset: CD45RA-negative fraction. The V call is TRBV28, the J call TRBJ2-3; TRBD2 aligns across 13 bases. The chain's CDR3 is CASRGTSGGTDTQYF. The CDR3 DNA reads as TGTGCCAGCAGGGGGACTAGCGGGGGCACAGATACGCAGTATTTT.